This T cell receptor (beta chain) was profiled in a study of cytomegalovirus exposure and HLA in healthy donors (dated by TCRdb to 2016 to 2017). At the level of the whole study: An earlier analysis of approximately 640 of the donors reported 250 to 350 Gb of sequence data and some 120 million unique TCR beta sequences from approximately 180 million T cells. About 320 gigabases of sequencing data and 70 million to 100 million unique TCR sequences were included in an early release covering about 700 HLA-typed donors. Of the roughly 400 genotyped donors, around 81% fell in the genetic ancestry cluster associated with self-reported Caucasian donors. The aim of the study was to test whether cataloging public T cell receptors could identify signatures of past pathogen exposure. The T cell repertoires of 700 or so subjects were profiled by immunosequencing and related to cytomegalovirus serostatus. A separate validation cohort of some 130 different subjects was used in addition to the roughly 700-subject first cohort. The study combined high-throughput TCR immunosequencing, statistical association of individual TCRs with disease status, and machine learning to predict cytomegalovirus infection status. A later analysis re-analyzed previously published TCR beta repertoires from 600 to 850 donors and added high-resolution HLA genotyping to study TCR occurrence patterns. Rather than using new phenotypic data, the later analysis identified candidate immune exposures from TCR beta sequences and from how often those sequences occurred across donors. An earlier analysis of roughly 580 of the donors used high-throughput TCR beta sequencing to judge whether each TCR beta V gene segment behaved as functional or pseudogenic. Alongside the repertoire data, information on donor age, sex, ethnicity and CMV serostatus was compiled. A later genetic analysis took genome-wide SNP genotypes for 398 of the 666 donors and used that subset as a discovery cohort. All discovery cohort repertoires had been generated using a single sequencing platform. HLA typing covered class I and class II loci at four-digit resolution. Typing coverage differed by locus: A, B, C, DRB1 and DQB1 were typed in about 629-640 donors, DQA1 in 500 to 550, DPA1 in 600 to 610, and DPB1 in approximately 450. A handful of DR-DQ haplotypes were handled as single units for association and clustering because linkage in the cohort was strong. Among 350 to 400 genotyped donors of the cohort, an average of 235,054 unique TCR beta nucleotide sequences were sequenced per donor, roughly a sixth of them non-productive.

V sheds 0 bases and J sheds 1 base, leaving 8 bases between their ends. From the cysteine through the phenylalanine, the CDR3 covers 14 amino acids. The kept DNA is CDR3 alone, 42 bases in frame from the first base. Sequences SGHRS (CDR1) and YFSETQ (CDR2) are obtained from the germline V gene. The cohort consisted of 666 healthy bone marrow donors. At the time of sampling, every cohort member was nominally healthy, though immune exposures that went unrecorded were likely present. The donor tested CMV seronegative, placing the donor among the approximately 400 seronegative members of the cohort. Each donor provided a peripheral blood sample, and peripheral blood mononuclear cells were used for TCR beta sequencing. The Qiagen DNeasy Blood Extraction Kit was used to extract genomic DNA from the blood cell samples. The library relied on the immunoSEQ multiplex PCR assay. The multiplex PCR relied on a mix of 60 forward primers for TCR Vbeta segments and 13 reverse primers for TCR Jbeta segments. Amplification of the CDR3 region of rearranged TCR beta genes was performed with a multiplex PCR assay on genomic DNA. The Illumina HiSeq System was used to sequence the amplified TCR beta libraries as 87-base-pair reads. On the authors' methods: A later analysis counted 65 million to 90 million unique TCR beta chains across the 700 or so repertoires, and approximately 11 million of these chains were shared by at least two donors. Raw reads were error-corrected and collapsed into unique sequences with a nearest-neighbor algorithm that merged closely related sequences to remove PCR and sequencing errors. To assign V, D and J gene segments, CDR3 sequences were aligned to IMGT reference sequences. Each retained sequence needed at least a six-nucleotide match to both a V gene segment and a J gene segment. A rearrangement counted as productive if the CDR3 had no stop codons and remained in frame with V and J, and every other rearrangement counted as non-productive. Following IMGT convention, CDR3 was defined as the stretch from the second conserved V-encoded cysteine up to the conserved J-encoded phenylalanine. The earlier analysis of about 590 of the donors excluded sequences that lacked an unambiguous match to a single V gene segment. An earlier analysis of 550 to 650 of the donors classified V segments as functional when productive rearrangements were above 56.7% and as segregating when the standard deviation between donors was above 5%. A statistical classification framework was developed to diagnose cytomegalovirus status using the catalog of TCR beta chain sequences. In a later analysis, TCR nucleotide sequences were compared against IMGT/GENE-DB human TR gene sequences so that V and J genes could be assigned. Using the TCRdist pipeline, a later analysis assigned CDR3 sequences along with most-parsimonious VDJ recombination scenarios. A later analysis defined each TCR beta chain by its CDR3 amino acid sequence plus V-gene family, and excluded reads lacking a unique V-gene family. A later analysis removed 592 highly shared, low-generation-probability nucleotide sequences to deal with suspected cross-contamination and a sequencing artifact. A later analysis calculated a clonal expansion index for each public chain from normalized within-repertoire ranks of inferred template counts. In a later analysis, generation probabilities were computed using a VDJ recombination model fitted to out-of-frame rearrangements, and the results were checked against IGoR. A later analysis scored TCR-TCR, TCR-HLA and TCR-CMV co-occurrence with hypergeometric tests, applying a repertoire-size bias correction to TCR pairs. False discovery rates were estimated in a later analysis by permuting HLA or CMV assignments 20 times. In a later analysis, co-occurring TCRs were grouped with DBSCAN, and TCRdist sequence similarity was added when clustering was performed within HLA-allele-positive subsets. For co-occurrence clustering, repertoires with fewer than 30,000 or more than 120,000 public chains were excluded, along with roughly five repertoires with anomalous nucleotide sharing. Sourced from immuneACCESS, this table was stored by TCRdb with only in-frame sequences that have V and J called. A share of the clones is absent; for the studies checked, an unresolved V gene accounts for under half, and the remainder has no known explanation. V and J calls plus clone size are reproduced from that table; the DNA served to infer D and trimming. This sample gives 90,000 to 110,000 clones in total; about four fifths of them show up just once. The top ten constitute 1% to 1.5% of the sample.

For this clone: Its antigen specificity is not known. No much larger clone is present one base from it, and per-base qualities are unavailable.

Overall results and qualifications from the work: Compared with equally common non-associated chains, HLA-associated TCR beta chains in a later analysis were more clonally expanded and had lower generation probabilities. Immune exposure information for the cohort was limited to CMV serostatus. Presence/absence analyses assumed roughly uniform sequencing depth across donors, an assumption that may not hold. In this cohort, only TCR beta chains were sequenced, and detectable features were limited by the absence of alpha or paired-chain data. It was suggested by the authors that the approach could potentially be generalized to other disease states and immunological phenotypes. The 87-base-pair reads could not distinguish some IMGT-functional V segments, including TRBV6-2 and TRBV6-3, so those segments were excluded. A further reported finding was that TCR beta sequences accurately predicted the HLA-A and HLA-B alleles for most subjects in the first cohort. In an earlier analysis of 587 of the donors, most TCR beta V segments appeared in productive rearrangements about 87% or about 30% of the time, broadly matching IMGT annotations. Linkage disequilibrium might explain the correlated functional status among segregating V segments, but an unknown experimental factor could not be excluded. Cytomegalovirus status was reported to be diagnosed by the classifier with high specificity and sensitivity in both the original and validation cohorts. Because counts were too low, seventeen rarely observed V segments, including chromosome 9 orphons, were left out of the earlier analysis of about 500 of the donors. Most TCR sequences were seen in very few donors, while some public TCRs were found in many individuals. In a later analysis, TCR association rates were found to vary across HLA loci, with the most associated TCRs seen for DRB1 alleles and the fewest for HLA-C alleles. The study gave a list of about 150 TCR beta chains associated with cytomegalovirus. According to a later analysis, most CMV-associated TCR beta chains appeared to be HLA-restricted, and the HLA associations seemed to be driven largely by CMV exposure. Assigning TCR associations to individual alleles was difficult when HLA alleles, especially DR and DQ, strongly co-occurred. At a false discovery rate of 0.05, a later analysis linked around 17,000 TCR beta sequences to specific HLA alleles. Compared with the 666-donor mean, donors in an Asian-associated ancestry cluster had fewer N-insertions in productive TCRs, according to a later genetic analysis. A group of highly shared sequence variants was considered likely to be a technical artifact of the sequencing pipeline. An association between a missense DCLRE1C variant and V-gene and J-gene trimming of TCR beta chains was found in a later genetic analysis and replicated in an independent cohort. In vitro tests confirmed that a few of the cytomegalovirus-associated TCR beta chains recognize cytomegalovirus antigens. According to a later analysis, parvovirus B19, influenza, CMV and Epstein-Barr virus appeared linked to several top co-occurrence clusters. Because some donors lacked HLA typing at each locus, the association tests relied only on the typed subset.

This TCR derives from a man in his forties in good health and CMV-seronegative. The sample comprised PBMCs. Recombination joined TRBV5-1 with TRBJ2-7; TRBD2 is possibly the D segment (5 matching bases). The CDR3 sequence is CASSLVGESYEQYF. The DNA sequence is given as TGCGCCAGCAGCTTGGTCGGGGAGTCCTACGAGCAGTACTTC.